These 9 T cell receptor beta chains share one sample of origin, sequenced in a study of early T cells in non-severe SARS-CoV-2 infection. TCRdb re-called the 5' RACE reads through MiXCR, storing one row per CDR3 protein. The sample carries tens of thousands of distinct CDR3 sequences, about 12% recorded once. The sample consisted of whole blood. These TCRs come from an adult who was a healthcare worker with PCR-confirmed SARS-CoV-2 infection or an uninfected control (not recorded which).

The sample holds many counts of this clonotype. This chain links TRBV21-1 with TRBJ2-7; the table's TRBD1 call for D was not verified on the DNA. TRBV21-1 is a pseudogene. The CDR3 contains 15 residues. CDR3 sequence: CASSKTGPKAYEQYF. CDR3 in DNA: TGTGCCAGCAGCAAAACGGGACCGAAAGCCTACGAGCAGTACTTC.

This rearrangement joins TRBV6-1 to TRBJ2-7, with 10 bases aligning to TRBD1. CDR3 length equals 14 residues. CDR1 is MNHNS, CDR2 SASEGT, per germline. After removal of 6 bases from V and 6 bases from J, the junction contained 8 bases not matched to a gene. The CDR3 DNA reads as TGTGCCAGCAGCCCGGGACAGGGGTTCTCCGAGCAGTACTTC. It codes for CASSPGQGFSEQYF.

This clonotype came up many times. The chain uses TRBV6-2 or TRBV6-3 and TRBJ1-3; D uncertain. The CDR3 has 17 amino acids. Trimming removed 0 bases from V and 0 bases from J, with 12 bases in between. Germline V gene data show CDR1 as MNHEY and CDR2 as SVGEGT. CDR3 bases: TGTGCCAGCAGTTACTCGAGTAAGGACTCCTCTGGAAACACCATATATTTT. It yields the protein CASSYSSKDSSGNTIYF.

J is TRBJ2-3 and V is TRBV5-1; TRBD1 matches at 7 bases. Trimming cost V 4 bases and J 5 bases; bases outside gene matches: 7. Germline V gene sequence: CDR1 SGHRS, CDR2 YFSETQ. The CDR3 is made up of 14 amino acids. DNA for the CDR3: TGCGCCAGCAGCAGAGGACAGGCACAAGATACGCAGTATTTT. Amino acids: CASSRGQAQDTQYF.

V gene TRBV19 combines with J gene TRBJ2-3; 8 bases fit TRBD1. The length of the CDR3 is 15 residues. Germline V gives CDR1 LNHDA, CDR2 SQIVND (reference sequence). V dropped 0 bases and J dropped 4; count of bases not matched to a gene: 3. The CDR3 bases are TGTGCCAGTAGTATAGAGACAGGGGCAGCAGATACGCAGTATTTT. Its protein product is CASSIETGAADTQYF.

J is TRBJ1-5 and V is TRBV6-2 or TRBV6-3; no clear D gene. The V gene lost 7 bases and the J gene lost 7 bases, with 17 bases spanning the gap. CDR1 is MNHEY, CDR2 SVGEGT, per germline. The CDR3 sequence is 14 residues long. For the CDR3, the DNA is TGTGCCAGCACCCAATCGGGCCCCGGGCAGCCCCAGCATTTT. Its protein is CASTQSGPGQPQHF.

This sequence joins TRBV14 and TRBJ1-1; possibly TRBD1 for D (6 bases). The CDR3 contains 13 residues. Germline lookup yields CDR1 SGHDN and CDR2 FVKESK. V gave up 4 bases and J gave up 4 bases, with 10 bases separating them. CDR3 sequence (DNA): TGTGCCAGCAGCCTTGACAGGACCACTGAAGCTTTCTTT. Translation: CASSLDRTTEAFF. The whole variable domain, remainder taken from reference TRBV14 and TRBJ1-1, is EAGVTQFPSHSVIEKGQTVTLRCDPISGHDNLYWYRRVMGKEIKFLLHFVKESKQDESGMPNNRFLAERTGGTYSTLKVQPAELEDSGVYFCASSLDRTTEAFFGQGTRLTVV.

The J gene is TRBJ2-5, the V gene TRBV2, with TRBD2 as a possible D gene (5 bases). The V and J ends lost 1 base and 4 bases respectively, with 13 bases between them. From germline, CDR1 is SNHLY and CDR2 FYNNEI. The CDR3 spans 15 residues. The CDR3 is CASSEGARGGETQYF. CDR3 coding DNA: TGTGCCAGCAGTGAAGGGGCTAGAGGAGGAGAGACCCAGTACTTC. Using reference TRBV2 and TRBJ2-5 for the parts outside the CDR3, the full variable domain is EPEVTQTPSHQVTQMGQEVILRCVPISNHLYFYWYRQILGQKVEFLVSFYNNEISEKSEIFDDQFSVERPDGSNFTLKIRSTKLEDSAMYFCASSEGARGGETQYFGPGTRLLVL.

The genes are TRBV25-1 and TRBJ1-1; possible D gene TRBD1, 6 bases. Germline values: CDR1 MGHDK, CDR2 SYGVNS. The CDR3 sequence is 14 residues long. Trimming cost V 7 bases and J 4 bases, with 16 bases left between them. CDR3 sequence: CASTHSQGATEAFF. The CDR3 nucleotides are TGTGCCAGCACCCACTCACAGGGCGCCACTGAAGCTTTCTTT.